This TCR beta chain derives from a study of regulatory T cells in long-lasting Graves disease. Time point noted: persistent/refractory GD, antithyroid drugs over 5 years with positive TRAb. RNA from PBMCs was the source of the TCR library. Per germline, CDR1 SGHRS and CDR2 YFSETQ. This CDR3 region has 16 residues. J lost 0 bases, V lost 3 bases, and 7 bases had no gene match. Combining iRepertoire HTBI primers with Arm-PCR of CDR3 regions, the authors built TCR beta libraries. A single record per CDR3 protein comes from TCRdb applying MiXCR to the multiplex PCR reads. The sample yields 400,000 or so distinct CDR3 sequences, about 20% seen once.

The clonotype originates from a female donor with Graves disease. The chain carries TRBV5-1 and TRBJ2-7, with TRBD1 identical over 9 bases. Material: peripheral blood mononuclear cells (PBMCs), obtained when the disease was refractory, from a patient treated with antithyroid drugs. CDR3 sequence reads: CASSSRRDRASYEQYF. CDR3 nucleotide sequence: TGCGCCAGCAGCTCACGACGGGACAGGGCCTCCTACGAGCAGTACTTC.